Listed here are 26 T cell receptor beta chains from one sample, sequenced in a study of blood T cell repertoires in COVID-19 (dated by TCRdb to the early 2020s). Libraries came from the immunoSEQ multiplex PCR assay. This immuneACCESS table, as held by TCRdb, lists in-frame sequences with V and J called but not all clones. Of the missing ones, under half trace to an unresolved V gene in checked studies; the others have no known cause. The sample table holds nearly 55,000 clones, of which 85% to 90% were seen once. Roughly 12% of the sample rests with the top ten. Input material: peripheral blood. The receptors were gathered from a man between 65 and 85 years old with active COVID-19.

The chain combines TRBV7-9 with TRBJ1-5; TRBD1 might be the D (6 bases). Trimming stripped 5 bases from V and 3 bases from J, with 8 bases between. This CDR3 spans 13 amino acids. Germline values: CDR1 SEHNR, CDR2 FQNEAQ (reference sequence). CDR3 region: CASSQGNNQPQHF. The CDR3, as DNA: TGTGCCAGCAGCCAGGGGAACAATCAGCCCCAGCATTTT.

The rearrangement uses TRBV3-1 (or the pseudogene TRBV3-2) and TRBJ2-7; 7 bases map to TRBD1. This CDR3 spans 15 amino acids. CDR1 and CDR2 from the germline V gene are LGHDT and YNNKEL (reference sequence). V shed 4 bases and J 0 bases; nucleotides not matched to a gene: 6. The CDR3 here is CASSLYRDSSYEQYF. CDR3 sequence (DNA): TGTGCCAGCAGCCTATACCGGGACAGCTCCTACGAGCAGTACTTC.

This clone occurred once. V usage is TRBV19 and J usage is TRBJ1-5, with 7 bases that match TRBD1. The CDR3 length is 20 residues. Trimming at V came to 5 bases and at J to 0 bases, leaving 19 bases not matched to a gene. The germline CDR1 and CDR2 sequences are LNHDA and SQIVND (reference sequence). CDR3 bases: TGTGCCAGTAGTCTCAAACCCCCCGGACAGGTACGATATAGCAATCAGCCCCAGCATTTT. It yields the protein CASSLKPPGQVRYSNQPQHF.

This clone was recorded once. The J gene is TRBJ2-1, the V gene TRBV9, with TRBD2 matching 8 bases. Germline trimming cut 0 bases from V and 3 bases from J; bases unmatched to any gene: 2. CDR1 is SGDLS, CDR2 YYNGEE, per germline. The CDR3 runs to 15 residues. The CDR3 loop reads CASSVVAGGYNEQFF. The CDR3 DNA follows: TGTGCCAGCAGCGTAGTGGCGGGGGGCTACAATGAGCAGTTCTTC.

This chain connects TRBV11-2 to TRBJ2-7, with D possibly matching TRBD1 (6 bases). This CDR3 contains 14 residues. V lost 5 bases and J lost 3, with 14 bases in between. Germline-derived CDR1 and CDR2 are SGHAT and FQNNGV. The CDR3 DNA sequence: TGTGCCAGCAGCCGGTCAGGGGTGGACTACGAGCAGTACTTC. It encodes CASSRSGVDYEQYF.

The V and J genes are TRBV19 and TRBJ1-2; D uncertain. The CDR3 sequence is 15 residues long. The V gene's germline CDR1 is LNHDA and CDR2 SQIVND (reference sequence). Trimming stripped 4 bases from V and 8 bases from J, with 20 bases between. The DNA for the CDR3 is TGTGCCAGTAGTACTCCGGGCCAGCGAAGCGGAGGCTACACCTTC. Protein: CASSTPGQRSGGYTF.

This chain connects TRBV6-4 to TRBJ2-3, with TRBD2 matching 10 bases. Germline V gene lookup returns CDR1 MRHNA and CDR2 SNTAGT. Trimming cost V 5 bases and J 0 bases; bases outside gene matches: 2. The CDR3 totals 15 residues. The CDR3 nucleotides read TGTGCCAGCAGTCCACTAGCGGGGAGCACAGATACGCAGTATTTT. This encodes CASSPLAGSTDTQYF.

V gene TRBV15 combines with J gene TRBJ2-7, with 10 bases lining up with TRBD1. The CDR3 length is 15 residues. Trimming removed 2 bases from V and 9 bases from J; junction bases left unmatched: 10. CDR1 is LNHNV and CDR2 is YYDKDF in the germline V gene (reference sequence). CDR3: CATSRSGTGVFGQYF. CDR3 sequence (DNA): TGTGCCACCAGCAGATCCGGGACAGGGGTTTTCGGGCAGTACTTC.

This clone was counted a single time. The V gene is TRBV4-1, the J gene TRBJ2-1, with 12 bases fitting TRBD2. Germline V gene data show CDR1 as MGHRA and CDR2 as YSYEKL. Trimming cost V 1 base and J 9 bases; bases outside gene matches: 7. The CDR3 covers 16 residues. The CDR3 region has the DNA TGCGCCAGCAGCCAAGTCCCTAGCGGGGGGGCGGCTGAGCAGTTCTTC. It yields the protein CASSQVPSGGAAEQFF.

The V call is TRBV4-3, the J call TRBJ2-7; a weak D match, TRBD1 (6 bases). The V end was cut by 0 bases, the J end by 4 bases, with 13 bases between. This CDR3 comprises 15 residues. Germline-derived CDR1 and CDR2 are LGHNA and YSLEER. In nucleotides, the CDR3 is TGCGCCAGCAGCCAAGATAGAGGGGGACGGTACGAGCAGTACTTC. Residues: CASSQDRGGRYEQYF.

This clone was seen just once. The chain uses TRBV20-1 and TRBJ1-1; 9 nucleotides align to TRBD1. V dropped 3 bases and J dropped 5; count of bases not matched to a gene: 7. Germline values: CDR1 DFQATT, CDR2 SNEGSKA (reference sequence). CDR3 size: 14 residues. The CDR3 sequence: CSASRDRDGTEAFF. The CDR3 DNA is TGCAGTGCTAGTCGGGACAGGGATGGAACTGAAGCTTTCTTT.

The rearrangement joins TRBV6-5 to TRBJ1-1; perhaps TRBD1 as D (6 bases). The V gene's germline CDR1 is MNHEY and CDR2 SVGAGI. Trimming took 6 bases from V and 2 from J, leaving 16 bases between them. CDR3 length equals 15 residues. The CDR3 spells CASSLQGTSNTEAFF. The CDR3 DNA is TGTGCCAGCAGCCTTCAGGGGACATCAAACACTGAAGCTTTCTTT.

V and J are TRBV9 and TRBJ1-1; D gene unclear. This CDR3 has 14 amino acids. V was cut by 0 bases and J by 5 bases, with 11 bases left in between. From germline, CDR1 is SGDLS and CDR2 YYNGEE. In nucleotides, the CDR3 is TGTGCCAGCAGCGTAGTCCAAGCAGGAACTGAAGCTTTCTTT. It is translated as CASSVVQAGTEAFF.

This sequence joins TRBV4-3 and TRBJ2-7, with 11 bases matching TRBD2. V was pared by 0 bases and J by 6 bases, with 4 bases of the junction left unmatched. This CDR3 has 15 residues. Germline V gene sequence: CDR1 LGHNA, CDR2 YSLEER. CDR3 sequence reads: CASSQELLAGVEQYF. The CDR3 DNA reads TGCGCCAGCAGCCAAGAGCTACTAGCGGGGGTCGAGCAGTACTTC.

The chain couples TRBV11-3 to TRBJ2-3, with D perhaps matching TRBD2 (6 bases). The V gene lost 3 bases and the J gene lost 4 bases, with 11 bases spanning the gap. This CDR3 contains 14 residues. CDR1 and CDR2 (germline): SGHNT, YENEEA. Here the CDR3 reads CASSFGGAADTQYF. CDR3 bases: TGTGCCAGCAGCTTTGGCGGGGCAGCAGATACGCAGTATTTT.

This sequence joins TRBV30 and TRBJ2-2; D is uncertain. V lost 0 bases, J lost 1 base, and 3 bases lay in between. The CDR3 is 13 amino acids. The V gene's germline CDR1 is GTSNPN and CDR2 SVGIG (reference sequence). CDR3 residues: CAWSVQNTGELFF. Here the CDR3 DNA reads TGTGCCTGGAGTGTACAGAACACCGGGGAGCTGTTTTTT.

The rearrangement uses TRBV21-1 and TRBJ2-7; TRBD1 reflects the table's D call only, with no check against the DNA. TRBV21-1 is listed as a pseudogene. There are 15 residues in the CDR3. CDR3 nucleotide sequence: TGTGCCAGCACCCAGGACAGGATTTCATCCTACGAGCAGTACTTC. It translates to CASTQDRISSYEQYF.

This chain connects TRBV25-1 to TRBJ1-2; perhaps TRBD1 as D (5 bases). V was cut by 2 bases and J by 4 bases, with 17 bases left in between. The CDR3 extends over 16 amino acids. Looked up from germline, CDR1 is MGHDK and CDR2 is SYGVNS. CDR3: CASSEPSWGGLYGYTF. The CDR3 coding sequence is TGTGCCAGCAGTGAACCCTCTTGGGGCGGTCTCTATGGCTACACCTTC.

This clone was seen once. The chain links TRBV7-2 to TRBJ1-1; possibly TRBD1 for D (5 bases). The CDR3 covers 14 residues. Trimming removed 4 bases at V and 4 bases at J, with 13 bases between. Germline assignment: CDR1 SGHTA and CDR2 FQGNSA. CDR3 amino acids: CASSSLDSGTEAFF. The DNA of the CDR3 is TGTGCCAGCAGCTCCCTAGACAGTGGCACTGAAGCTTTCTTT. The full variable domain, rest sourced from reference TRBV7-2 and TRBJ1-1, is GAGVSQSPSNKVTEKGKDVELRCDPISGHTALYWYRQSLGQGLEFLIYFQGNSAPDKSGLPSDRFSAERTGGSVSTLTIQRTQQEDSAVYLCASSSLDSGTEAFFGQGTRLTVV.

J is TRBJ1-5 and V is TRBV4-2; perhaps TRBD1 as D (5 bases). Trimming pared 7 bases from V and 8 bases from J, leaving 12 bases between. Germline V CDR1 and CDR2: LGHNA, YNFKEQ. The CDR3 extends over 12 amino acids. The CDR3 region has the DNA TGTGCCAGCAAAGGGGTCCGAGAGCCCCAGCATTTT. It specifies CASKGVREPQHF.

This rearrangement joins TRBV7-9 to TRBJ2-3; maybe TRBD1 (5 bases). CDR3 size: 14 residues. V was cut by 5 bases and J by 2 bases, with 11 bases left in between. Germline loops: CDR1 SEHNR, CDR2 FQNEAQ (reference sequence). The CDR3 nucleotides are TGTGCCAGCAGCCCAAGGACAATCACAGATACGCAGTATTTT. It is translated as CASSPRTITDTQYF.

The rearrangement joins TRBV7-9 to TRBJ2-2, with D possibly TRBD2 on 5 matching bases. CDR1 is SEHNR, CDR2 FQNEAQ, per germline (reference sequence). The V and J ends lost 4 bases and 1 base respectively, with 10 bases between them. The CDR3 covers 15 residues. The CDR3 loop is CASSSSGVNTGELFF. CDR3 nucleotide sequence: TGTGCCAGCAGCTCGTCCGGGGTGAACACCGGGGAGCTGTTTTTT.

A single count supports this clone. This chain connects TRBV9 to TRBJ1-2; D possibly corresponds to TRBD1 (6 bases). CDR1 is SGDLS and CDR2 is YYNGEE in the germline V gene. This CDR3 spans 15 amino acids. V gave up 5 bases and J gave up 2 bases, with 16 bases separating them. CDR3 protein: CASSLSQGLNYGYTF. CDR3 DNA: TGTGCCAGCAGTCTTAGTCAGGGGTTGAACTATGGCTACACCTTC.

V and J are TRBV6-2 or TRBV6-3 and TRBJ1-1; 9 bases map to TRBD1. Germline V gives CDR1 MNHEY, CDR2 SVGEGT. The CDR3 sequence is 16 residues long. The V and J ends lost 0 bases and 1 base, in that order; junction bases with no gene match: 3. CDR3 sequence: CASSYSKDRGNTEAFF. In DNA, the CDR3 is TGTGCCAGCAGTTACTCGAAGGACAGGGGGAACACTGAAGCTTTCTTT.

V usage is TRBV15 and J usage is TRBJ1-2, with D uncertain. Germline V gene data show CDR1 as LNHNV and CDR2 as YYDKDF (reference sequence). V lost 0 bases, J lost 8 bases, and 16 bases lay in between. This CDR3 is 15 amino acids long. The CDR3 reads CATSRDSISALGYTF. The CDR3 DNA follows: TGTGCCACCAGCAGAGATAGTATCAGCGCCCTCGGCTACACCTTC.

The chain recombines TRBV6-2 or TRBV6-3 with TRBJ2-5; tentatively, D is TRBD2 (6 bases). V lost 3 bases to trimming and J lost 0 bases, with 14 bases between them. This CDR3 is 16 amino acids long. Looked up from germline, CDR1 is MNHEY and CDR2 is SVGEGT. CDR3 loop: CASSYGLGGYQETQYF. The CDR3 DNA reads as TGTGCCAGCAGTTATGGGCTCGGGGGATACCAAGAGACCCAGTACTTC.